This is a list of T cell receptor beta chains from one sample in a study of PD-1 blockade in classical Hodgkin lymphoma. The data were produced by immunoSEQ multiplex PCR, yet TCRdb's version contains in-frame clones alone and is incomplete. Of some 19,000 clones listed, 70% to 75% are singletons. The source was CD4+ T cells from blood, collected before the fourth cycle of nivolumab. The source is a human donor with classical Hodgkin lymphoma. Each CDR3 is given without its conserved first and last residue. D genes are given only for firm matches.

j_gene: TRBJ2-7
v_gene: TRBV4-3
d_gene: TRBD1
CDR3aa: ASSQGALGQPYEQY

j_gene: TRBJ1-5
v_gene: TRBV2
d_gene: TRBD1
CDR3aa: ASSEQGGSNQPQH

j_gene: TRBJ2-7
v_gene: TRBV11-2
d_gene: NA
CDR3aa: ASSQQGFEQY

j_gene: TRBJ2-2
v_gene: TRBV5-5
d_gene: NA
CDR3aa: ASSLAGTAYTGELF

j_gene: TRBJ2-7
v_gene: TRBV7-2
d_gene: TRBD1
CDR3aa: ASSADRALSYEQY

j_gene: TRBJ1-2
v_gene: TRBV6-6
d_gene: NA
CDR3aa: ASSSRRKPYGYT

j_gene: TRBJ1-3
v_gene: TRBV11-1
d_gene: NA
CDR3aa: ASSPGHSGNTIY

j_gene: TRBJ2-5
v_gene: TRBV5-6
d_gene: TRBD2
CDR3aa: ASSLGPSGGLQETQY

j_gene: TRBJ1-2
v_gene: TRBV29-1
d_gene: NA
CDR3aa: SVEEGAIGAYGYT

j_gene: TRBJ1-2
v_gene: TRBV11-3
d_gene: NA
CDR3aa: ASSLRRNGYT

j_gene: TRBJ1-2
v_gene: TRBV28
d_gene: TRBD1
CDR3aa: ASSLLFGTGLDGYT

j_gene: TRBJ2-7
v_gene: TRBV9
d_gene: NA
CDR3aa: ASSGRTDGEQY

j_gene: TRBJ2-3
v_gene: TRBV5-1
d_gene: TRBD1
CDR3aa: ASTLWTGTSTDTQY

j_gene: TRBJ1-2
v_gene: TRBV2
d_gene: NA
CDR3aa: ASSELKGPSNYGYT

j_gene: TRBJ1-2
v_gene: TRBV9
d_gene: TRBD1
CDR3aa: ASSGQGAYGYT

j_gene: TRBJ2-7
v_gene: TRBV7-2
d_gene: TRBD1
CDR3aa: ASRQMTGFGEQY

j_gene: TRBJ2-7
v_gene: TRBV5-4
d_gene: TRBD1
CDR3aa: ASSIRQGFDEQY

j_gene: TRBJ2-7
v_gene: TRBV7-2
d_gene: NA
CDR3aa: ASSKRTGPYEQY

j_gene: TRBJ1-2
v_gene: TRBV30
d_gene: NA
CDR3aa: AWSPLVRVSGYT

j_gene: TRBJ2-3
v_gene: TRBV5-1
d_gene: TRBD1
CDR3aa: ASSQTGTFFTDTQY

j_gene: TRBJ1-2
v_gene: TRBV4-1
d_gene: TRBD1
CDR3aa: ASSQRRTGLVYGYT

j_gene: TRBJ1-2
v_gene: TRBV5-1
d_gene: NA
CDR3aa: ASSLASGKEIYGYT

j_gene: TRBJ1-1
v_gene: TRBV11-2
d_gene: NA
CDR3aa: ASSLAGARGEAF

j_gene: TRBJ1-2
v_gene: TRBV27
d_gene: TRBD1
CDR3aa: ASSPRQGTIYGYT

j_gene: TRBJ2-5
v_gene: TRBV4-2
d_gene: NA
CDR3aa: ASSQDAAGRETQY

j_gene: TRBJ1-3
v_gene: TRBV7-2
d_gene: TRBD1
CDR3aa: ASSFDGQGANTIY

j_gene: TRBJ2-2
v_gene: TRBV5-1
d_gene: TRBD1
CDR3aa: ASRVGTENTGELF

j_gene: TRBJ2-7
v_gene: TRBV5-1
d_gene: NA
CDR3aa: ASSLAGKSYEQY

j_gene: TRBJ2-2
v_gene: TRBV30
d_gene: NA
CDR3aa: AWSVLGPGELF

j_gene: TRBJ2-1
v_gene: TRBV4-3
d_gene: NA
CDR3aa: ASSQVGFNEQF

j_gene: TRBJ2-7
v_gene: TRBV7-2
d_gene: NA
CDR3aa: ASSLVSPYEQY

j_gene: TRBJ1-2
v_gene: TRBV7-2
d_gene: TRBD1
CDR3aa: ASSRGPLYGYT

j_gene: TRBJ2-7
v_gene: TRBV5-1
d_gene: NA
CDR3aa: ASSFGPGGYEQY